This TCR beta chain appears in the sequencing data of a study of blood T cell repertoires in COVID-19. Whole-study context: Sites across the United States, Italy and Spain contributed samples from acute and convalescent COVID-19. T cells, B-cell-depleted T cells, or PBMCs provided the cDNA or gDNA that served as material.

In this sample, this clone turned up a few times. Per the original data handling: Researchers report that nucleated cell counts were estimated from reference gene primer amplification. Sequenced by immunoSEQ multiplex PCR; TCRdb stores in-frame clones only, minus some. D and trimming were read from the DNA, whereas the V and J calls and clone size are those reported in that table. This sample has 54,000 or so clones, with 80% to 90% found just once. What was sequenced was peripheral blood. The clonotype originates from a human donor in a cohort sampled during active COVID-19.

CDR3 sequence: CASSLAVAGEETQYF. The CDR3 DNA reads TGCGCCAGCAGCTTGGCGGTAGCGGGGGAAGAGACCCAGTACTTC. V is TRBV5-1 and J is TRBJ2-5; 9 nucleotides line up with TRBD2. J gave up 3 bases and V 0 bases, and 3 bases lay outside the gene matches. The length of the CDR3 is 15 residues. The germline CDR1 and CDR2 sequences are SGHRS and YFSETQ.